This is a list of T cell receptor beta chains from one sample in a study of OX40 agonist ivuxolimab in advanced cancers. Using immunoSEQ multiplex PCR, the repertoire was profiled, and TCRdb retains in-frame clones only, with some absent. Among roughly 30,000 clones, about nine tenths were seen once, and the ten largest hold less than 5%. Here the sequenced sample was CD4+ or CD8+ T cells sorted from blood, taken in a trial of the OX40 agonist ivuxolimab. Receptors originate from an adult with an advanced solid tumor such as melanoma, head and neck, liver or kidney cancer. Both conserved end residues are part of each CDR3. Fields, in order: J gene, V gene, D gene, clone size, CDR3 DNA, CDR3 protein. D genes are given only for firm matches. Clone size is stated in some rows and not others, as once, few, many or a class when expanded.

TRBJ2-2 | TRBV4-3 | TRBD2 | NA | TGCGCCAGCAGCCAAGAGGGGAGGGCTAGCGGGCCCACCGGGGAGCTGTTTTTT | CASSQEGRASGPTGELFF
TRBJ2-2 | TRBV27 | TRBD2 | NA | TGTGCCAGCAGTTTAATGACTAGCCCCACCGGGGAGCTGTTTTTT | CASSLMTSPTGELFF
TRBJ2-2 | TRBV27 | NA | NA | TGTGCCAGCAGTCCCAGCCCCGGGGAGCTGTTTTTT | CASSPSPGELFF
TRBJ1-4 | TRBV7-4 | NA | NA | TGTGCCAGCGTTTGCCCGAGCCATAATGAAAAACTGTTTTTT | CASVCPSHNEKLFF
TRBJ2-4 | TRBV12-1 | NA | NA | TGTGCCAGCAGCCTTGCCGGGACCGGAGATGACATTCAGTACTTC | CASSLAGTGDDIQYF
TRBJ1-5 | TRBV6-7 | NA | NA | TGTGCCAGCAGTTACTCCCTGGCAGGCCTCAATCAGCCCCAGCATTTT | CASSYSLAGLNQPQHF
TRBJ2-5 | TRBV5-5 | NA | NA | TGTGCCAGCAGCCCGACCTCGGCCAGTCCCCAGTACTTC | CASSPTSASPQYF
TRBJ1-4 | TRBV19 | NA | NA | TGTGCCAGTAGCTATAACTCCGTAACTAATGAAAAACTGTTTTTT | CASSYNSVTNEKLFF
TRBJ2-2 | TRBV9 | TRBD2 | NA | TGTGCCAGCAGCGTAGGTTTGCGGGAGGGCCAGGTCCCCGGGGAGCTGTTTTTT | CASSVGLREGQVPGELFF
TRBJ1-2 | TRBV9 | NA | NA | TGTGCCAGCAGCGTAGTTTCCGGGGAGGGCTACACCTTC | CASSVVSGEGYTF
TRBJ2-5 | TRBV4-3 | NA | NA | TGCGCCAGCAGCCAAGAGTGGGCTACACTCCAAGAGACCCAGTACTTC | CASSQEWATLQETQYF
TRBJ2-2 | TRBV19 | NA | NA | TGTGCCAGTAGTAATTCTCCTAACACCGGGGAGCTGTTTTTT | CASSNSPNTGELFF
TRBJ2-6 | TRBV6-6 | NA | NA | TGTGCCGGGGCAGTCTCTGGGGCCAACGTCCTGACTTTC | CAGAVSGANVLTF
TRBJ2-1 | TRBV6-4 | NA | NA | TGTGCCAGCAGTGACGGGAGGAGCTCCTACAATGAGCAGTTCTTC | CASSDGRSSYNEQFF
TRBJ2-7 | TRBV29-1 | TRBD1 | NA | TGCAGCGTTGAGGACCCGGGACAGGGGGCAATCTACGAGCAGTACTTC | CSVEDPGQGAIYEQYF
TRBJ1-1 | TRBV27 | TRBD1 | NA | TGTGCCAGCAGTTTCCAACAGGGGACTGAAGCTTTCTTT | CASSFQQGTEAFF
TRBJ2-3 | TRBV27 | TRBD2 | NA | TGTGCCAGCAGTTTAGGGCGGGAGGGCCTTGAAGATACGCAGTATTTT | CASSLGREGLEDTQYF
TRBJ2-2 | TRBV11-3 | NA | NA | TGTGCCAGCAGAGGAGCCGGGACGAAAAACGGGGAGCTGTTTTTT | CASRGAGTKNGELFF
TRBJ1-1 | TRBV19 | NA | NA | TGTGCCAGTAGTAAAGGGGCTGAAGCTTTCTTT | CASSKGAEAFF
TRBJ2-1 | TRBV7-9 | NA | few | TGTGCCAGCAGCTTCTCGTCTCCTTCCGATGAGCAGTTCTTC | CASSFSSPSDEQFF
TRBJ1-6 | TRBV6-5 | TRBD1 | NA | TGTGCCAGCAGTTTGGGACAGAAGTCACCCCTCCACTTT | CASSLGQKSPLHF
TRBJ2-7 | TRBV5-1 | TRBD1 | NA | TGCGCCAGCAGCTTGTCAGGGGGTTCATGGGAGCAGTACTTC | CASSLSGGSWEQYF
TRBJ1-4 | TRBV18 | NA | NA | TGTGCCAGCTCTGTGACTGTTGCAACTAATGAAAAACTGTTTTTT | CASSVTVATNEKLFF
TRBJ2-3 | TRBV9 | TRBD2 | NA | TGTGCCAGCAGCGTAGCTTTTAGGGGAGGGTGGCGCGCTAGCACAGATACGCAGTATTTT | CASSVAFRGGWRASTDTQYF
TRBJ2-1 | TRBV10-1 | TRBD2 | NA | TGCGCCAGCAGGTTACTAGCGGGAGTCCTTTTTTACAATGAGCAGTTCTTC | CASRLLAGVLFYNEQFF
TRBJ2-1 | TRBV27 | NA | NA | TGTGCTAGCAGCTTGACCGAGTACAATGAGCAGTTCTTC | CASSLTEYNEQFF
TRBJ2-7 | TRBV9 | NA | NA | TGTGCCAGCAGCGTAGGAGGGCCCCACTACTACGAGCAGTACTTC | CASSVGGPHYYEQYF
TRBJ1-2 | TRBV7-8 | TRBD1 | NA | TGTGCCAGCAGCTCCACCGGGACAGATAACTATGGCTACACCTTC | CASSSTGTDNYGYTF
TRBJ1-4 | TRBV5-5 | NA | NA | TGTGCCAGCAGCCAACTTAATCCACGACAGGACACCAGTGAAAAACTGTTTTTT | CASSQLNPRQDTSEKLFF
TRBJ2-5 | TRBV19 | TRBD2 | NA | TGTGCCAGTAGTAAGATAGCGGGAGGACTCCTCGAGGAGACCCAGTACTTC | CASSKIAGGLLEETQYF
TRBJ2-2 | TRBV11-2 | NA | NA | TGTGCCAGCAGCGGATACAGAACCGGGGAGCTGTTTTTT | CASSGYRTGELFF
TRBJ1-2 | TRBV19 | NA | NA | TGTGCCAGTATTCGGAGGAGGGGGTCCTACTATGGCTACACCTTC | CASIRRRGSYYGYTF
TRBJ1-1 | TRBV5-5 | NA | NA | TGTGCCAGCAGCCTGTCACAGGGACCTCGGGCTGAAGCTTTCTTT | CASSLSQGPRAEAFF
TRBJ2-5 | TRBV20-1 | NA | NA | TGCAGTGCTAAGGGAGAGACCCAGTACTTC | CSAKGETQYF
TRBJ1-1 | TRBV4-3 | TRBD1 | NA | TGCGCCAGCAGCCAAGATGAACAGGGGGCCGATGAAGCTTTCTTT | CASSQDEQGADEAFF
TRBJ2-1 | TRBV7-9 | NA | NA | TGTGCCAGCAGTTTAACAGATCCTTACGATGAGCAGTTCTTC | CASSLTDPYDEQFF
TRBJ2-1 | TRBV7-3 | NA | NA | TGTGCCAGCAGCTTCCTAGGAAACAATGAGCAGTTCTTC | CASSFLGNNEQFF
TRBJ2-7 | TRBV25-1 | NA | few | TGTGCCAGCAGTGGATACGCGTCCTCCTACGAGCAGTACTTC | CASSGYASSYEQYF
TRBJ2-2 | TRBV5-8 | TRBD1 | NA | TGTGCCAGCAGCCGACAGGGGCACACCGGGGAGCTGTTTTTT | CASSRQGHTGELFF
TRBJ2-3 | TRBV27 | NA | NA | TGTGCCAGCAGTTTAGGGTCCCGTTTCGCAGATACGCAGTATTTT | CASSLGSRFADTQYF
TRBJ2-1 | TRBV7-2 | TRBD2 | NA | TGTGCCAGCAGCTTAGGGGGCGGGAGGGCCCCCTACAATGAGCAGTTCTTC | CASSLGGGRAPYNEQFF
TRBJ2-3 | TRBV11-2 | TRBD2 | once | TGTGCCAGCAGCCAAGGACTAGTAGTAGATACGCAGTATTTT | CASSQGLVVDTQYF
TRBJ2-7 | TRBV4-3 | NA | NA | TGCGCCAGCAGCCAAGATGGACTGGTTAGCTCCTACGAGCAGTACTTC | CASSQDGLVSSYEQYF
TRBJ2-2 | TRBV5-4 | NA | NA | TGTGCCAGCAGCTTGGAGTCCGGGGAGCTGTTTTTT | CASSLESGELFF